This T cell receptor (beta chain) was captured by sequencing in a study of cytomegalovirus exposure and HLA in healthy donors. Generated by immunoSEQ multiplex PCR, the TCRdb table keeps only in-frame clones and is missing some. The sample lists 80,000 or so clones, approximately 95% occurring once. CDR1 and CDR2 (germline): GTSNPN, SVGIG (reference sequence). The CDR3 covers 14 residues. Losses at the gene ends were 7 bases for V and 5 bases for J; bases not matched to a gene: 6. The receptor's source is a woman between 18 and 30 years old in good health and CMV-seronegative. The material sequenced was PBMCs. This chain links TRBV30 with TRBJ2-2, with TRBD2 matching 11 bases. In DNA, the CDR3 is TGTGCCTCTTCACTAGCGGGAGAAACCGGGGAGCTGTTTTTT. Translation gives CASSLAGETGELFF.